These 27 T cell receptor beta chains came from one sample sequenced in a study of identical twins. TCRdb called the 5' RACE reads again in MiXCR, with one record for every CDR3 protein. The data hold about 890,000 distinct CDR3 sequences, with 9% to 15% observed a single time. These data also featured in a second study, about yellow fever vaccine responses in identical twins.

Sequencing was done on a sample of PBMCs. All receptors come from a woman younger than 35 in good health.

The chain links TRBV12-3 or TRBV12-4 to TRBJ2-1; 10 bases are a match to TRBD2. The J segment lost 9 bases and the V segment lost 6 bases, leaving 5 bases of the junction unmatched. The CDR3 sequence is 13 residues long. The chain's CDR3 is CASRPWTSGEQFF. The CDR3 DNA sequence: TGTGCCAGCAGACCTTGGACTAGCGGTGAGCAGTTCTTC.

This clonotype was recorded many times. The rearrangement links TRBV5-1 to TRBJ1-1, with D possibly being TRBD1 (5 bases). The V gene lost 2 bases and the J gene lost 1 base, with 12 bases spanning the gap. This CDR3 region has 15 residues. The germline CDR1 and CDR2 sequences are SGHRS and YFSETQ. CDR3 DNA: TGCGCCAGCAGCTTTGCTCCGGGGCCGAACACTGAAGCTTTCTTT. It specifies CASSFAPGPNTEAFF. The full variable domain, in which reference TRBV5-1 and TRBJ1-1 provide the parts outside the CDR3, is KAGVTQTPRYLIKTRGQQVTLSCSPISGHRSVSWYQQTPGQGLQFLFEYFSETQRNKGNFPGRFSGRQFSNSRSEMNVSTLELGDSALYLCASSFAPGPNTEAFFGQGTRLTVV.

There are a few counts of this clonotype. The V and J genes are TRBV15 and TRBJ2-2; no definite D call. Trimming took off 0 bases at V and 4 bases at J, with 9 bases between the two ends. The CDR3 runs 15 residues. CDR1 is LNHNV and CDR2 is YYDKDF in the germline V gene (reference sequence). CDR3 sequence (DNA): TGTGCCACCAGCAGAGACCCAGACATCACCGGGGAGCTGTTTTTT. Translation: CATSRDPDITGELFF.

V is TRBV5-1 and J is TRBJ2-5; 13 bases agree with TRBD2. The CDR3 spans 17 residues. Germline V gives CDR1 SGHRS, CDR2 YFSETQ. V was pared by 1 base and J by 2 bases, with 5 bases of the junction left unmatched. The CDR3 nucleotides are TGCGCCAGCAGCTTGTCGGCACTAGCGGGAGGGCAAGAGACCCAGTACTTC. This encodes CASSLSALAGGQETQYF.

This clonotype has a count of ten or more. The J gene is TRBJ1-3, the V gene TRBV12-3 or TRBV12-4; possibly TRBD1 for D (5 bases). Trimming removed 6 bases at V and 0 bases at J, with 9 bases between. The CDR3 length is 14 residues. CDR3 sequence (DNA): TGTGCCAGCAGGGGCACAGGCTCTGGAAACACCATATATTTT. It specifies CASRGTGSGNTIYF.

The rearrangement links TRBV11-2 to TRBJ2-3; D unclear. The V gene's germline CDR1 is SGHAT and CDR2 FQNNGV. This CDR3 comprises 12 residues. Trimming took off 4 bases at V and 8 bases at J, with 10 bases between the two ends. The CDR3 DNA is TGTGCCAGCAGCTCTGGGCACGTTACGCAGTATTTT. Translating gives CASSSGHVTQYF.

This chain connects TRBV28 to TRBJ2-7, with D uncertain. This CDR3 region has 14 residues. The germline V and J ends were trimmed by 5 bases and 1 base, with 12 bases remaining between them. The germline V gene encodes CDR1 MDHEN and CDR2 SYDVKM. CDR3 residues: CASSPHTSSYEQYF. CDR3 DNA: TGTGCCAGCAGTCCTCATACTTCTTCCTACGAGCAGTACTTC.

This clonotype occurred many times. Here the CDR3 reads CASSLGVTGGNEQFF. The CDR3 coding sequence is TGCGCCAGCAGCTTGGGCGTGACCGGCGGGAATGAGCAGTTCTTC. The chain recombines TRBV5-1 with TRBJ2-1, with a tentative D call TRBD2 (5 bases). This CDR3 is 15 amino acids long. Germline V CDR1 and CDR2: SGHRS, YFSETQ. V was cut by 0 bases and J by 7 bases, with 14 bases left in between.

This clonotype occurred many times. This chain links TRBV29-1 with TRBJ1-1, with 11 bases that match TRBD1. V dropped 4 bases and J dropped 4; count of bases not matched to a gene: 11. This CDR3 region has 16 residues. The V gene's germline CDR1 is SQVTM and CDR2 ANQGSEA. CDR3 amino acids: CSVGRGQGGSSTEAFF. In DNA form, the CDR3 reads TGCAGCGTTGGTAGGGGACAGGGGGGTTCCAGCACTGAAGCTTTCTTT.

This clonotype appeared many times. This chain links TRBV2 with TRBJ2-7, with 7 bases matching TRBD2. The CDR3 totals 12 residues. Germline trimming cut 4 bases from V and 8 bases from J; bases unmatched to any gene: 5. Germline CDR1 reads SNHLY; CDR2 reads FYNNEI. CDR3 nucleotides: TGTGCCAGCAGTGCTCCAGCGGGGAAGCAGTACGTC. Translated: CASSAPAGKQYV.

This clonotype turned up a few times. The rearrangement joins TRBV29-1 to TRBJ1-2, with 11 bases aligning to TRBD1. Losses at the gene ends were 3 bases for V and 6 bases for J; bases not matched to a gene: 6. Germline lookup yields CDR1 SQVTM and CDR2 ANQGSEA. The CDR3 spans 14 residues. This chain's CDR3 is CSVDPGTGGNGYTF. The CDR3 DNA reads as TGCAGCGTTGACCCTGGGACAGGGGGTAATGGCTACACCTTC.

This clonotype was observed many times. The chain uses TRBV3-1 and TRBJ2-1; either TRBD1 or TRBD2 may supply D (5 bases each). V was clipped by 8 bases and J by 8 bases, with 19 bases between them. The CDR3 consists of 14 residues. Germline loops: CDR1 LGHDT, CDR2 YNNKEL (reference sequence). CDR3 DNA sequence: TGTGCCAGCTCAAGGAGAGGGCCGGGACATGAGCAGTTCTTC. Protein: CASSRRGPGHEQFF.

The V gene is TRBV29-1, the J gene TRBJ1-1; TRBD1 is a possible D gene (5 bases). Trimming stripped 2 bases from V and 0 bases from J, with 13 bases between. The CDR3 runs 15 residues. CDR1 SQVTM and CDR2 ANQGSEA come from the germline V gene. CDR3 DNA: TGCAGCGTTGAACCCTTAGAGGGGTTGAACACTGAAGCTTTCTTT. As protein: CSVEPLEGLNTEAFF.

Comment on this clonotype: The missing conserved phenylalanine or tryptophan at the end of this CDR3 makes a read error likely. This chain links TRBV10-3 with TRBJ1-3; no reliable D call. This CDR3 spans 16 amino acids. Germline CDR1 and CDR2: ENHRY and SYGVKD. V lost 2 bases and J 0 bases, leaving 11 bases between the germline ends. The CDR3 DNA reads as TGTGCCATCAGTGAGACCCTCGAGGTCTCTGGAAACACCATATATCTT. It is translated as CAISETLEVSGNTIYL.

The chain uses TRBV10-2 and TRBJ2-1, with D perhaps TRBD2 (6 bases). V was clipped by 8 bases and J by 5 bases, with 19 bases between them. The CDR3 has 15 amino acids. Germline CDR1 is WSHSY and CDR2 is SAAADI. Written as DNA, the CDR3 is TGCGCCAGCCACCAAGCGGGCGAACCGGACAATGAGCAGTTCTTC. Translated: CASHQAGEPDNEQFF.

This chain uses TRBV10-1 with TRBJ2-1, with a tentative D call TRBD1 (6 bases). There are 15 residues in the CDR3. Germline values: CDR1 WNHNN, CDR2 SYGVQD (reference sequence). V shed 4 bases and J shed 6 bases, with 16 bases lying between them. As DNA, the CDR3 is TGCGCCAGCAGTGCGGCAGGGGAAACTCGCAATGAGCAGTTCTTC. Protein sequence: CASSAAGETRNEQFF.

The chain uses TRBV11-2 and TRBJ2-5; maybe TRBD1 (5 bases). The V end lost 3 bases, the J end lost 2 bases, and 10 bases lay between the germline ends. The CDR3 covers 14 residues. Per germline, CDR1 SGHAT and CDR2 FQNNGV. This chain's CDR3 is CASSFRAGQETQYF. DNA for the CDR3: TGTGCCAGCAGCTTCAGGGCTGGGCAAGAGACCCAGTACTTC.

The table lists this clonotype with many counts. The chain recombines TRBV29-1 with TRBJ2-2; the match to TRBD1 covers 11 bases. V lost 6 bases, J lost 5 bases, and 5 bases stayed unmatched. In germline, CDR1 is SQVTM, CDR2 ANQGSEA. The CDR3 consists of 14 residues. CDR3 bases: TGCAGCGTGGACGGACAGGGGGCGACCGGGGAGCTGTTTTTT. It yields the protein CSVDGQGATGELFF.

The chain joins TRBV14 to TRBJ2-7, with TRBD2 identical over 10 bases. Germline-derived CDR1 and CDR2 are SGHDN and FVKESK. The CDR3 covers 15 residues. The V gene end was trimmed by 1 base and the J gene end by 6 bases; junction bases not matched to a gene: 6. CDR3: CASSQASSGRFEQYF. The CDR3 region has the DNA TGTGCCAGCAGCCAAGCGTCTAGCGGGAGATTCGAGCAGTACTTC.

The genes are TRBV7-9 and TRBJ2-5; unclear D gene. This CDR3 is built from 14 residues. V dropped 5 bases and J dropped 5 bases, with 15 bases sitting between them. The V gene's germline CDR1 is SEHNR and CDR2 FQNEAQ (reference sequence). CDR3 DNA sequence: TGTGCCAGCAGCCCCCCTGTGGTGGGGGAGACCCAGTACTTC. The encoded protein is CASSPPVVGETQYF.

The chain carries TRBV7-6 and TRBJ2-3, with 8 positions matching TRBD2. Germline-derived CDR1 and CDR2 are SGHVS and FNYEAQ. The J segment lost 4 bases and the V segment lost 5 bases, leaving 11 bases of the junction unmatched. This CDR3 has 16 residues. CDR3 protein: CASSPKVRGAADTQYF. Written as DNA, the CDR3 is TGTGCCAGCAGCCCAAAAGTGCGGGGGGCGGCAGATACGCAGTATTTT.

This chain uses TRBV4-1 with TRBJ2-6; perhaps TRBD1 as D (6 bases). Germline loops: CDR1 MGHRA, CDR2 YSYEKL. Trimming stripped 7 bases from V and 0 bases from J, with 16 bases between. There are 17 residues in the CDR3. CDR3: CASTDRTVASGANVLTF. CDR3 nucleotides: TGCGCCAGCACCGACAGGACGGTGGCCTCTGGGGCCAACGTCCTGACTTTC.

This clonotype was recorded a few times. The chain is built from TRBV11-2 and TRBJ2-1; D unresolved. The V end lost 4 bases, the J end lost 6 bases, and 10 bases lay between the germline ends. This CDR3 comprises 13 residues. Germline-derived CDR1 and CDR2 are SGHAT and FQNNGV. CDR3 amino acids: CASSSPKVNEQFF. DNA for the CDR3: TGTGCCAGCAGCTCCCCGAAGGTCAATGAGCAGTTCTTC.

This clonotype was counted between two and nine times. The rearrangement joins TRBV20-1 to TRBJ1-4; D not certain. Germline lookup yields CDR1 DFQATT and CDR2 SNEGSKA (reference sequence). The CDR3 is 15 amino acids. The V end lost 3 bases, the J end lost 2 bases, and 13 bases lay between the germline ends. CDR3 coding DNA: TGCAGTGCTAGTCAAGGTCGGACCACTAATGAAAAACTGTTTTTT. This gives the protein CSASQGRTTNEKLFF.

This clonotype was detected a few times. The V call is TRBV4-1, the J call TRBJ1-5; D is ambiguous. The CDR3 spans 13 residues. Trimming removed 0 bases at V and 9 bases at J, with 9 bases between. Germline CDR1 is MGHRA and CDR2 is YSYEKL. The DNA of the CDR3 is TGCGCCAGCAGCCAAGATTCGGGCCGGCCCCAGCATTTT. Its protein product is CASSQDSGRPQHF.

The chain combines TRBV6-5 with TRBJ2-1; no definite D call. The CDR3 length is 15 residues. Germline-derived CDR1 and CDR2 are MNHEY and SVGAGI. Deletions cut 0 bases from V and 5 bases from J, with 11 bases between. CDR3 sequence (DNA): TGTGCCAGCAGTTACTCGGGCTATTTTCACAATGAGCAGTTCTTC. As protein: CASSYSGYFHNEQFF.

J is TRBJ2-3 and V is TRBV9; possibly TRBD2 for D (6 bases). V lost 3 bases and J 4 bases, leaving 12 bases between the germline ends. The CDR3 extends over 14 amino acids. In germline, CDR1 is SGDLS, CDR2 YYNGEE. CDR3 sequence (DNA): TGTGCCAGCAGCGGCGGGACGGTGGCAGATACGCAGTATTTT. Its protein product is CASSGGTVADTQYF.